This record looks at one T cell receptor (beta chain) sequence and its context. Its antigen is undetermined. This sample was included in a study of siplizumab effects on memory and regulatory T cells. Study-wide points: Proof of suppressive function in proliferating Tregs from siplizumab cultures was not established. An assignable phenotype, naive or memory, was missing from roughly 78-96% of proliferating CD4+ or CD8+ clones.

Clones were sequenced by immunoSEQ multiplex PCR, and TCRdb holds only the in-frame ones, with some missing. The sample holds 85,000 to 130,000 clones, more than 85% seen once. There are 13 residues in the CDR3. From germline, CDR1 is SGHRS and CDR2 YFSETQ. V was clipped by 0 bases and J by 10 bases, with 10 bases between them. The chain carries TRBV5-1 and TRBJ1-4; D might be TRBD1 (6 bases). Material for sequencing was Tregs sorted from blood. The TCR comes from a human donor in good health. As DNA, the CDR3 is TGCGCCAGCAGCTTGGTGGGGGCGGGAAAACTGTTTTTT. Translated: CASSLVGAGKLFF. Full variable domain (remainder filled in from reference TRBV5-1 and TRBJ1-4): KAGVTQTPRYLIKTRGQQVTLSCSPISGHRSVSWYQQTPGQGLQFLFEYFSETQRNKGNFPGRFSGRQFSNSRSEMNVSTLELGDSALYLCASSLVGAGKLFFGSGTQLSVL.